The 27 T cell receptor beta chains below were found in one sample sequenced in a study of blood T cell repertoires in COVID-19. Using immunoSEQ multiplex PCR, the repertoire was profiled, and TCRdb retains in-frame clones only, with some absent. The repertoire holds about 110,000 clones, with about 80% as singletons. The source material was peripheral blood. The receptors were sampled from a woman between 65 and 79 years old with acute or convalescent COVID-19.

This sequence joins TRBV28 and TRBJ2-7; 11 nucleotides align to TRBD1. Per germline, CDR1 MDHEN and CDR2 SYDVKM. This CDR3 region has 15 residues. J was trimmed by 8 bases and V by 5 bases; bases with no gene match: 11. CDR3: CASSPPGTGGLKQYF. CDR3 nucleotides: TGTGCCAGCAGTCCACCCGGGACAGGGGGTCTAAAGCAGTACTTC.

This rearrangement joins TRBV2 to TRBJ1-5; D is ambiguous. Germline V gene data show CDR1 as SNHLY and CDR2 as FYNNEI. The V and J ends lost 8 bases and 2 bases respectively, with 16 bases between them. This CDR3 has 15 amino acids. CDR3 in amino acids: CASSPGRAGNQPQHF. In DNA form, the CDR3 reads TGTGCCAGCTCACCGGGAAGAGCAGGCAATCAGCCCCAGCATTTT.

This rearrangement joins TRBV28 to TRBJ2-3; TRBD2 agrees at 8 bases. CDR3 length: 16 amino acids. CDR1 and CDR2 from the germline V gene are MDHEN and SYDVKM. Trimming removed 6 bases from V and 9 bases from J; junction bases left unmatched: 17. The CDR3 DNA follows: TGTGCCAGCAGCTCAGGGACTAGTGGGGAACGAGGGACGCAGTATTTT. Translated: CASSSGTSGERGTQYF. Looking up the rest from reference TRBV28 and TRBJ2-3 gives the full variable domain: DVKVTQSSRYLVKRTGEKVFLECVQDMDHENMFWYRQDPGLGLRLIYFSYDVKMKEKGDIPEGYSVSREKKERFSLILESASTNQTSMYLCASSSGTSGERGTQYFGPGTRLTVL.

The chain employs TRBV6-5 and TRBJ2-5; D is uncertain. Trimming took 8 bases from V and 5 from J, leaving 9 bases between them. There are 11 residues in the CDR3. Germline assignment: CDR1 MNHEY and CDR2 SVGAGI. Here the CDR3 DNA reads TGTGCCAGCGGAGACTGGGAGACCCAGTACTTC. This sequence encodes CASGDWETQYF.

This clone showed up just once. This chain links TRBV7-9 with TRBJ2-5, with D perhaps matching TRBD1 (5 bases). Germline V gene sequence: CDR1 SEHNR, CDR2 FQNEAQ (reference sequence). The V and J ends lost 5 bases and 5 bases respectively, with 21 bases between them. This CDR3 has 16 residues. The CDR3 spells CASSLYRQFGMETQYF. The CDR3 DNA reads TGTGCCAGCAGCCTATACCGACAGTTTGGAATGGAGACCCAGTACTTC.

The chain has TRBV7-9 and TRBJ2-7, with 8 bases identical to TRBD2. The CDR3 consists of 15 residues. V lost 1 base, J lost 6 bases, and 8 bases stayed unmatched. Per the germline V gene, CDR1 is SEHNR and CDR2 is FQNEAQ (reference sequence). CDR3 coding DNA: TGTGCCAGCAGCTTAGAGGTCGGGAGGGCCGCCGAGCAGTACTTC. Translation gives CASSLEVGRAAEQYF.

This chain links TRBV27 with TRBJ2-3; 9 nucleotides agree with TRBD1. There are 15 residues in the CDR3. With V trimmed by 3 bases and J by 6 bases, 7 bases remained unmatched. The germline V gene has CDR1 MNHEY and CDR2 SMNVEV (reference sequence). The CDR3 DNA reads as TGTGCCAGCAGTTTTGACAACAGGGGGCGGGATACGCAGTATTTT. Protein: CASSFDNRGRDTQYF.

The gene calls are TRBV7-2 and TRBJ1-2, with 9 bases fitting TRBD1. Germline CDR1 is SGHTA and CDR2 is FQGNSA. J lost 1 base, V lost 5 bases, and 5 bases had no gene match. The CDR3 has 15 residues. CDR3 DNA sequence: TGTGCCAGCAGCCCCGGGACAGGGCTTAACTATGGCTACACCTTC. This gives the protein CASSPGTGLNYGYTF. Based on the CDR3 plus reference TRBV7-2 and TRBJ1-2, the full variable domain is GAGVSQSPSNKVTEKGKDVELRCDPISGHTALYWYRQSLGQGLEFLIYFQGNSAPDKSGLPSDRFSAERTGGSVSTLTIQRTQQEDSAVYLCASSPGTGLNYGYTFGSGTRLTVV.

The chain uses TRBV7-2 and TRBJ2-5, with a possible D match to TRBD2 (6 bases). Trimming shortened V by 4 bases and J by 4 bases, and 13 bases separated the two germline ends. The CDR3 is made up of 14 amino acids. CDR1 SGHTA and CDR2 FQGNSA come from the germline V gene. The CDR3, as DNA: TGTGCCAGCAGCTCCCCGACTAGATCAGAGACCCAGTACTTC. It yields the protein CASSSPTRSETQYF.

The V gene is TRBV3-1 (or the pseudogene TRBV3-2), the J gene TRBJ2-3, with 7 bases matching TRBD1. This CDR3 spans 15 amino acids. Germline CDR1 LGHDT, CDR2 YNNKEL (reference sequence). V gave up 5 bases and J gave up 3 bases; unmatched junction bases: 8. CDR3 sequence: CASSFDRARTDTQYF. The CDR3 DNA reads as TGTGCCAGCAGCTTCGACAGGGCTCGGACAGATACGCAGTATTTT.

V usage is TRBV30 and J usage is TRBJ1-1, with TRBD1 matching 8 bases. The V segment lost 2 bases and the J segment 5 bases; nucleotides outside the gene matches: 7. CDR3 length: 14 amino acids. Germline lookup yields CDR1 GTSNPN and CDR2 SVGIG (reference sequence). The CDR3 reads CAWSRTGRGTEAFF. The CDR3, as DNA: TGTGCCTGGAGTAGGACAGGGCGGGGAACTGAAGCTTTCTTT. The full variable domain, completed using reference TRBV30 and TRBJ1-1, is SQTIHQWPATLVQPVGSPLSLECTVEGTSNPNLYWYRQAAGRGLQLLFYSVGIGQISSEVPQNLSASRPQDRQFILSSKKLLLSDSGFYLCAWSRTGRGTEAFFGQGTRLTVV.

The chain recombines TRBV6-2 or TRBV6-3 with TRBJ1-1; 7 positions match TRBD1. Germline lookup yields CDR1 MNHEY and CDR2 SVGEGT. V dropped 2 bases and J dropped 1; count of bases not matched to a gene: 7. This CDR3 region has 16 residues. This CDR3 reads CASSYPRTGTNTEAFF. Written as DNA, the CDR3 is TGTGCCAGCAGTTACCCGAGGACAGGTACGAACACTGAAGCTTTCTTT.

The chain couples TRBV18 to TRBJ2-7; D is undetermined. Germline CDR1 is KGHSH and CDR2 is LQKENI. V dropped 2 bases and J dropped 2 bases, with 7 bases sitting between them. The CDR3 spans 13 residues. CDR3 region: CASSPTETYEQYF. The CDR3 nucleotides are TGTGCCAGCTCACCAACCGAGACCTACGAGCAGTACTTC. Complete variable domain (other parts from reference TRBV18 and TRBJ2-7): NAGVMQNPRHLVRRRGQEARLRCSPMKGHSHVYWYRQLPEEGLKFMVYLQKENIIDESGMPKERFSAEFPKEGPSILRIQQVVRGDSAAYFCASSPTETYEQYFGPGTRLTVT.

The chain couples TRBV19 to TRBJ1-1; TRBD1 agrees at 10 bases. V trimming: 5 bases; J trimming: 6 bases; junction bases outside the gene matches: 12. CDR3 length: 16 residues. Germline CDR1 LNHDA, CDR2 SQIVND (reference sequence). In DNA, the CDR3 is TGTGCCAGTAGTGCATCGACAGCCGGGACAGGGGCTGAAGCTTTCTTT. Translating gives CASSASTAGTGAEAFF.

The sample holds a few counts of this clone. The chain has TRBV3-1 (or the pseudogene TRBV3-2) and TRBJ2-7, with 9 bases matching TRBD1. The CDR3 contains 15 residues. In germline, CDR1 is LGHDT, CDR2 YNNKEL (reference sequence). V lost 1 base and J lost 7; bases outside the gene matches: 8. Here the CDR3 DNA reads TGTGCCAGCAGCCAAGGGACAGGGGCAGGGACAGAGCAGTACTTC. Translation gives CASSQGTGAGTEQYF.

Details on this clone: Germline is not matched at one junction end, which may reflect a read error. The rearrangement uses TRBV7-2 and TRBJ1-1; 12 positions agree with TRBD1. The CDR3 totals 14 residues. Germline V gene sequence: CDR1 SGHTA, CDR2 FQGNSA. This CDR3 reads CASSLVRDRGPVGF. The CDR3 region has the DNA TGTGCCAGCAGCTTGGTCCGGGACAGGGGGCCCGTGGGCTTT.

Written as DNA, the CDR3 is TGTGCCAGCAGCTTTACAGGACAGGGTCTGTCGCCCCTCCACTTT. This translates into CASSFTGQGLSPLHF. The V and J genes are TRBV7-8 and TRBJ1-6, with 8 bases aligning to TRBD1. The ends lost 3 bases at V and 13 bases at J; junction bases unmatched: 11. CDR1 and CDR2 from the germline V gene are SGHVS and FQNEAQ. The CDR3 is made up of 15 amino acids.

The chain is built from TRBV7-9 and TRBJ1-5; no definite D call. V dropped 4 bases and J dropped 1 base, with 8 bases sitting between them. Germline CDR1 SEHNR, CDR2 FQNEAQ (reference sequence). The length of the CDR3 is 14 residues. In DNA, the CDR3 is TGTGCCAGCAGCTCGATGGCCAGCAATCAGCCCCAGCATTTT. This gives the protein CASSSMASNQPQHF.

J is TRBJ1-2 and V is TRBV6-1; D is possibly TRBD1 (6 bases). Looked up from germline, CDR1 is MNHNS and CDR2 is SASEGT. The CDR3 length is 16 residues. V lost 2 bases, J lost 4 bases, and 17 bases lay in between. The CDR3 DNA reads TGTGCCAGCAGTGAAACTCAATACAGGGTGGGCTATGGCTACACCTTC. It is translated as CASSETQYRVGYGYTF.

V and J are TRBV11-3 and TRBJ2-1; TRBD2 agrees at 9 bases. Trimming at V came to 0 bases and at J to 3 bases, leaving 3 bases not matched to a gene. This CDR3 contains 16 residues. CDR1 is SGHNT, CDR2 YENEEA, per germline. CDR3 region: CASSLDGSGGYNEQFF. CDR3 in DNA: TGTGCCAGCAGCTTAGATGGTAGCGGGGGCTACAATGAGCAGTTCTTC.

This clone was observed once. The rearrangement uses TRBV7-2 and TRBJ2-7, with D maybe TRBD2 (5 bases). The CDR3 extends over 13 amino acids. The germline V gene has CDR1 SGHTA and CDR2 FQGNSA. V lost 5 bases and J lost 0, with 8 bases in between. The CDR3 nucleotides read TGTGCCAGCAGCGACTACCGCTCCTACGAGCAGTACTTC. It codes for CASSDYRSYEQYF.

The chain links TRBV7-2 to TRBJ2-5; TRBD2 aligns across 9 bases. This CDR3 region has 16 residues. Trimming cost V 0 bases and J 5 bases; bases outside gene matches: 7. Germline lookup yields CDR1 SGHTA and CDR2 FQGNSA. CDR3 in amino acids: CASSLARRRGGETQYF. CDR3 DNA: TGTGCCAGCAGCTTAGCGCGGCGGCGGGGGGGGGAGACCCAGTACTTC.

V usage is TRBV9 and J usage is TRBJ1-3; no firm D call. Germline CDR1 reads SGDLS; CDR2 reads YYNGEE. The V and J ends lost 4 bases and 4 bases respectively, with 12 bases between them. This CDR3 contains 14 residues. The chain's CDR3 is CASSSHEAGNTIYF. CDR3 sequence (DNA): TGTGCCAGCAGCAGCCACGAGGCGGGAAACACCATATATTTT.

The chain combines TRBV6-6 with TRBJ1-2; 7 bases agree with TRBD1. Germline CDR1 and CDR2: MNHNY and SVGAGI (reference sequence). The CDR3 length is 14 residues. V was clipped by 8 bases and J by 0 bases; unmatched bases: 6. CDR3 bases: TGTGCCAGCGGCTACGGGACAGCTAACTATGGCTACACCTTC. Residues: CASGYGTANYGYTF.

The genes are TRBV12-3 or TRBV12-4 and TRBJ1-2; 7 bases map to TRBD1. Losses at the gene ends were 6 bases for V and 7 bases for J; bases not matched to a gene: 8. This CDR3 spans 13 amino acids. The CDR3 loop reads CASRTGVWGGYTF. The CDR3 DNA sequence: TGTGCCAGCAGAACAGGGGTTTGGGGTGGCTACACCTTC.

The gene calls are TRBV18 and TRBJ1-4; 10 bases agree with TRBD1. The CDR3 has 20 residues. The germline V gene has CDR1 KGHSH and CDR2 LQKENI. V gave up 3 bases and J gave up 1 base; unmatched junction bases: 14. CDR3 coding DNA: TGTGCCAGCTCACCTCCCCTCGCGGGGACAGGGGATGGAACTAATGAAAAACTGTTTTTT. Amino acids: CASSPPLAGTGDGTNEKLFF. Based on the CDR3 plus reference TRBV18 and TRBJ1-4, the full variable domain is NAGVMQNPRHLVRRRGQEARLRCSPMKGHSHVYWYRQLPEEGLKFMVYLQKENIIDESGMPKERFSAEFPKEGPSILRIQQVVRGDSAAYFCASSPPLAGTGDGTNEKLFFGSGTQLSVL.

This rearrangement joins TRBV6-6 to TRBJ2-1; no clear D. This CDR3 has 15 residues. Germline lookup yields CDR1 MNHNY and CDR2 SVGAGI (reference sequence). Trimming pared 0 bases from V and 6 bases from J, leaving 12 bases between. CDR3 nucleotide sequence: TGTGCCAGCAGTTACTCGAGAGAATTGTCCAATGAGCAGTTCTTC. Translated, it gives CASSYSRELSNEQFF.